This paragraph reports one T cell receptor (beta chain). These data originate in a study of blood T cell repertoires in COVID-19. V gave up 5 bases and J gave up 3 bases, with 16 bases separating them. The CDR3 has 15 residues. In germline, CDR1 is MGHDK, CDR2 SYGVNS. The repertoire was sequenced with immunoSEQ multiplex PCR; TCRdb's copy has only in-frame clones and lacks some. The table lists around 200,000 clones, roughly 80% of them singletons. This receptor was obtained from a human donor in a cohort sampled during active COVID-19. Sequenced: peripheral blood. V usage is TRBV25-1 and J usage is TRBJ1-1; D perhaps matches TRBD1 (5 bases). DNA of the CDR3: TGTGCCAGCAGTCCTCCTCTGGGGGGGTACACTGAAGCTTTCTTT. Protein product: CASSPPLGGYTEAFF.